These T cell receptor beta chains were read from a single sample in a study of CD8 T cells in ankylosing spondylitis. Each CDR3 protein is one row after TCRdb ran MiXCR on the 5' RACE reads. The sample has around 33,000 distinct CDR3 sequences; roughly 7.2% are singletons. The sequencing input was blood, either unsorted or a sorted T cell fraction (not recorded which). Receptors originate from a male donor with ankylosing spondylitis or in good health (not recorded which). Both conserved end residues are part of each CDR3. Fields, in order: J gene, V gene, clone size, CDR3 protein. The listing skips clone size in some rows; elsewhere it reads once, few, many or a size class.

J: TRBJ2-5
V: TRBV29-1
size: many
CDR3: CSGTGGWQETQYF

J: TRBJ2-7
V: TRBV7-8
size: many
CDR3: CASSLAGRGEQYF

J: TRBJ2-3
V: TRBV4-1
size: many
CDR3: CASSQDLGGASTDTQYF

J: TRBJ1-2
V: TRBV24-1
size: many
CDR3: CATSDGGYTF

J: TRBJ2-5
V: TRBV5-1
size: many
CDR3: CASSQISGAKETQYF

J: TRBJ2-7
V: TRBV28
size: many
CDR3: CASCSGRPYEQYF

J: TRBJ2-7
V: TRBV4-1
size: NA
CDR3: CASSQLGLGGVYEQYF

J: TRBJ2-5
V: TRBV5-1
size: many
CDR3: CASSPVGGTETQYF

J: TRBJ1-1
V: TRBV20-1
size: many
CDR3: CSAGGQGGTEAFF

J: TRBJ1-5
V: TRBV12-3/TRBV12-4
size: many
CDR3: CASTESGGNQPQHF

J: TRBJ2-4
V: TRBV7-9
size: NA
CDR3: CASSLGTSGGSGIQYF

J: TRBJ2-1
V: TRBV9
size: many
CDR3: CASSISPEAEVEQFF

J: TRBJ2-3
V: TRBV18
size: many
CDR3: CASSPRTSGTTDTQYF

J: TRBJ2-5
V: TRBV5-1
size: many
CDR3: CASSQKREGETQYF